The 8 T cell receptor beta chains presented below share a single source sample, sequenced in a study of blood T cell repertoires in COVID-19 (TCRdb year 2020). Library preparation used the immunoSEQ multiplex PCR assay. TCRdb provides this immuneACCESS table in a form limited to in-frame rearrangements. Some clones are lacking; in checked studies, under half of them reflect an unresolved V gene, and why the rest are absent is not known. The sample includes tens of thousands of clones, with approximately 86% observed a single time. The ten largest make up about 5% of the sample. The sample comprised peripheral blood. Source of these receptors: a man in his forties or fifties with active or convalescent COVID-19.

This chain connects TRBV10-3 to TRBJ1-5, with D unclear. The germline V and J ends were trimmed by 10 bases and 0 bases, with 13 bases remaining between them. Germline assignment: CDR1 ENHRY and CDR2 SYGVKD. The CDR3 spans 14 residues. This CDR3 reads CATGEGYSNQPQHF. CDR3 sequence (DNA): TGTGCCACGGGTGAGGGTTATAGCAATCAGCCCCAGCATTTT.

V usage is TRBV3-1 (or the pseudogene TRBV3-2) and J usage is TRBJ2-5, with D tentatively TRBD2 (7 bases). The V gene's germline CDR1 is LGHDT and CDR2 YNNKEL (reference sequence). The CDR3 spans 13 residues. With 8 bases removed from V and 4 bases from J, the gap between germline ends came to 14 bases. CDR3: CASRRGGGETQYF. CDR3 DNA: TGTGCCAGCCGAAGGGGGGGCGGAGAGACCCAGTACTTC.

The chain joins TRBV27 to TRBJ2-3; 9 bases line up with TRBD2. Germline CDR1 is MNHEY and CDR2 is SMNVEV (reference sequence). Trimming took 3 bases from V and 3 from J; bases not matched to a gene: 4. The CDR3 loop spans 15 amino acids. The CDR3: CASSFGGGETDTQYF. In DNA form, the CDR3 reads TGTGCCAGCAGTTTTGGCGGGGGGGAAACAGATACGCAGTATTTT.

The rearrangement uses TRBV2 and TRBJ1-1, with D possibly being TRBD1 (6 bases). CDR3 size: 15 residues. In germline, CDR1 is SNHLY, CDR2 FYNNEI. The V and J ends lost 4 bases and 4 bases respectively, with 16 bases between them. In nucleotides, the CDR3 is TGTGCCAGCAGTGCGGTCTTACAGGGAAGCACTGAAGCTTTCTTT. It yields the protein CASSAVLQGSTEAFF.

The genes are TRBV6-1 and TRBJ1-2; D possibly corresponds to TRBD1 (5 bases). Germline V CDR1 and CDR2: MNHNS, SASEGT. Trimming left V 3 bases short and J 2 bases short, with 10 bases between. This CDR3 has 14 residues. The CDR3 sequence: CASSEAGGNYGYTF. The CDR3 DNA reads as TGTGCCAGCAGTGAGGCGGGGGGGAACTATGGCTACACCTTC.

The chain uses TRBV10-1 and TRBJ2-3; no firm D call. Trimming pared 6 bases from V and 6 bases from J, leaving 7 bases between. CDR1 is WNHNN and CDR2 is SYGVQD in the germline V gene (reference sequence). The CDR3 is 11 residues long. In DNA, the CDR3 is TGCGCCAGCAGGCCGGTTGATACGCAGTATTTT. It is translated as CASRPVDTQYF.

V is TRBV9 and J is TRBJ1-1, with D possibly being TRBD1 (6 bases). Germline V gene data show CDR1 as SGDLS and CDR2 as YYNGEE. V was clipped by 3 bases and J by 1 base, with 13 bases between them. This CDR3 contains 15 residues. The CDR3 nucleotides read TGTGCCAGCAGCGGATACAGGGATTGGAACACTGAAGCTTTCTTT. It yields the protein CASSGYRDWNTEAFF.

This chain joins TRBV11-2 and TRBJ1-2; 7 nucleotides align to TRBD1. V shed 5 bases, J shed 5 bases, and the junction held 8 bases outside the gene matches. Germline assignment: CDR1 SGHAT and CDR2 FQNNGV. The CDR3 is 14 amino acids. CDR3: CASSPADRVYGYTF. The CDR3 DNA reads as TGTGCCAGCAGCCCCGCCGACAGGGTATATGGCTACACCTTC.